Each of the 18 T cell receptor beta chains below was sequenced from the same sample in a study of blood T cell repertoires in COVID-19 (dated by TCRdb to about 2020). The library was prepared using the immunoSEQ multiplex PCR assay. In its TCRdb copy, this immuneACCESS table keeps in-frame sequences only and misses some clones. Where compared with another copy, unresolved V genes explain less than half of these, and the others have no known cause. The sample table holds 150,000 to 180,000 clones, of which just under 85% were seen once. Of the sample, 29% is held by the ten largest clones. Sequencing used peripheral blood. These receptors were collected from a woman between 55 and 75 years old with acute or convalescent COVID-19.

The rearrangement links TRBV2 to TRBJ2-2, with D tentatively TRBD2 (6 bases). The germline V gene has CDR1 SNHLY and CDR2 FYNNEI. V dropped 11 bases and J dropped 6 bases, with 19 bases sitting between them. The CDR3 sequence is 14 residues long. CDR3 nucleotide sequence: TGTGCCGGGAGACTTAGCGGTCCTGCCGGGGAGCTGTTTTTT. Translation: CAGRLSGPAGELFF.

CDR3 amino acids: CASSEGQVSNQPQHF. CDR3 coding DNA: TGTGCCAGCAGCGAGGGACAGGTCAGCAATCAGCCCCAGCATTTT. The chain has TRBV5-5 and TRBJ1-5, with TRBD1 matching 8 bases. The germline CDR1 and CDR2 sequences are SGHKS and YYEKEE (reference sequence). V lost 4 bases to trimming and J lost 1 base; unmatched junction nucleotides: 4. This CDR3 contains 15 residues. Using reference TRBV5-5 and TRBJ1-5 for the parts outside the CDR3, the full variable domain is DAGVTQSPTHLIKTRGQQVTLRCSPISGHKSVSWYQQVLGQGPQFIFQYYEKEERGRGNFPDRFSARQFPNYSSELNVNALLLGDSALYLCASSEGQVSNQPQHFGDGTRLSIL.

V is TRBV6-5 and J is TRBJ2-3; no definite D call. The CDR3 covers 11 residues. Germline CDR1 MNHEY, CDR2 SVGAGI. The V gene lost 10 bases and the J gene lost 4 bases, with 9 bases spanning the gap. CDR3 sequence (DNA): TGTGCCACCGAGCAAGCAGATACGCAGTATTTT. Protein sequence: CATEQADTQYF.

The chain employs TRBV2 and TRBJ1-4, with D perhaps matching TRBD1 (5 bases). V was shortened by 5 bases and J by 3 bases, with 16 bases between the two germline ends. The CDR3 runs 16 residues. The germline V gene encodes CDR1 SNHLY and CDR2 FYNNEI. The CDR3 DNA reads as TGTGCCAGCAGTCCCTTTAGGGGATTGGCTAATGAAAAACTGTTTTTT. Translation: CASSPFRGLANEKLFF.

V usage is TRBV3-1 (or the pseudogene TRBV3-2) and J usage is TRBJ2-2; the match to TRBD1 covers 11 bases. V gave up 0 bases and J gave up 6 bases; unmatched junction bases: 0. The CDR3 covers 15 residues. Looked up from germline, CDR1 is LGHDT and CDR2 is YNNKEL (reference sequence). In DNA, the CDR3 is TGTGCCAGCAGCCAAGAGGGACAGGGGGCCGGGGAGCTGTTTTTT. Its translation: CASSQEGQGAGELFF.

The chain employs TRBV6-5 and TRBJ1-1, with TRBD1 as a possible D gene (6 bases). The CDR3 contains 14 residues. Trimming took off 2 bases at V and 4 bases at J, with 11 bases between the two ends. CDR1 and CDR2 (germline): MNHEY, SVGAGI. CDR3 protein: CASSYGGAGTEAFF. The DNA of the CDR3 is TGTGCCAGCAGTTACGGGGGGGCAGGCACTGAAGCTTTCTTT.

The gene calls are TRBV30 and TRBJ1-6; D is unclear. V lost 3 bases and J lost 1, with 10 bases in between. The CDR3 sequence is 15 residues long. Germline-derived CDR1 and CDR2 are GTSNPN and SVGIG (reference sequence). The chain's CDR3 is CAWRPAGSYNSPLHF. The DNA for the CDR3 is TGTGCCTGGAGGCCGGCGGGGTCCTATAATTCACCCCTCCACTTT.

This chain joins TRBV10-3 and TRBJ1-1, with D unresolved. CDR3 size: 15 residues. Germline assignment: CDR1 ENHRY and CDR2 SYGVKD. Between the trimmed V and J ends, which lost 0 bases and 7 bases, there was a span of 15 bases. The chain's CDR3 is CAISESPGGPLEAFF. CDR3 DNA sequence: TGTGCCATCAGTGAGTCACCAGGAGGGCCTCTTGAAGCTTTCTTT.

The V call is TRBV28, the J call TRBJ1-6; D not resolved. In germline, CDR1 is MDHEN, CDR2 SYDVKM. The length of the CDR3 is 15 residues. The ends were cut back, 8 bases at V and 0 bases at J, with 11 bases in the middle. The CDR3 region has the DNA TGTGCCAGCGACGGAGCGAGCTCCTATAATTCACCCCTCCACTTT. Amino acids: CASDGASSYNSPLHF.

This clone was counted between two and nine times. This chain links TRBV6-5 with TRBJ2-7; 8 bases are a match to TRBD1. Losses at the gene ends were 0 bases for V and 5 bases for J; bases not matched to a gene: 3. The CDR3 sequence is 14 residues long. Germline CDR1 reads MNHEY; CDR2 reads SVGAGI. CDR3 in amino acids: CASSYSGQVDEQYF. In DNA, the CDR3 is TGTGCCAGCAGTTACTCGGGACAGGTTGACGAGCAGTACTTC.

V gene TRBV12-3 or TRBV12-4 combines with J gene TRBJ1-2, with D possibly matching TRBD1 (5 bases). Trimming removed 9 bases from V and 5 bases from J, with 13 bases in between. The CDR3 extends over 12 amino acids. CDR3 amino acids: CASLRAIYGYTF. CDR3 bases: TGTGCCAGTCTCAGGGCCATATATGGCTACACCTTC.

This chain joins TRBV7-9 and TRBJ2-5; 10 bases match TRBD1. Germline assignment: CDR1 SEHNR and CDR2 FQNEAQ (reference sequence). Germline trimming cut 6 bases from V and 4 bases from J; bases unmatched to any gene: 8. The CDR3 covers 15 residues. The CDR3 sequence: CASSSPWDRGETQYF. CDR3 coding DNA: TGTGCCAGCAGTTCTCCATGGGACAGGGGAGAGACCCAGTACTTC.

V usage is TRBV10-1 and J usage is TRBJ2-7; D not certain. Per the germline V gene, CDR1 is WNHNN and CDR2 is SYGVQD (reference sequence). The CDR3 totals 12 residues. Trimming cost V 5 bases and J 5 bases, with 10 bases left between them. The CDR3 DNA is TGCGCCAGCAGTTATAATCTTGACGAGCAGTACTTC. Translated, it gives CASSYNLDEQYF.

This clone was seen a single time. The chain employs TRBV3-1 (or the pseudogene TRBV3-2) and TRBJ1-1; TRBD1 matches 9 bases. This CDR3 spans 15 amino acids. Germline V gives CDR1 LGHDT, CDR2 YNNKEL (reference sequence). V lost 4 bases, J lost 2 bases, and 5 bases stayed unmatched. This CDR3 reads CASSRRQGVNTEAFF. The CDR3 DNA follows: TGTGCCAGCAGCCGCCGACAGGGGGTTAACACTGAAGCTTTCTTT.

The chain has TRBV2 and TRBJ1-6, with no clear D. V shed 3 bases and J shed 7 bases, with 10 bases lying between them. This CDR3 contains 14 residues. Germline loops: CDR1 SNHLY, CDR2 FYNNEI. As DNA, the CDR3 is TGTGCCAGCAGTGATGAGAAAATCAATTCACCCCTCCACTTT. Amino acid sequence: CASSDEKINSPLHF.

The rearrangement joins TRBV5-1 to TRBJ2-6; no clear D gene. This CDR3 contains 16 residues. From germline, CDR1 is SGHRS and CDR2 YFSETQ. With 4 bases removed from V and 0 bases from J, the gap between germline ends came to 11 bases. The CDR3 reads CASSPQVSSGANVLTF. In DNA, the CDR3 is TGCGCCAGCAGCCCCCAGGTAAGCTCTGGGGCCAACGTCCTGACTTTC.

CDR3 sequence reads: CASSLDSLRNTEAFF. CDR3 DNA sequence: TGCGCCAGCAGCTTGGACAGTTTGCGGAACACTGAAGCTTTCTTT. The chain recombines TRBV5-1 with TRBJ1-1; unclear D gene. The CDR3 contains 15 residues. Deletions cut 0 bases from V and 1 base from J, with 10 bases between. Germline V gene lookup returns CDR1 SGHRS and CDR2 YFSETQ.

The V gene is TRBV5-1, the J gene TRBJ2-3; TRBD2 aligns across 12 bases. The CDR3 is made up of 16 amino acids. The V gene end was trimmed by 0 bases and the J gene end by 5 bases; junction bases not matched to a gene: 4. Germline loops: CDR1 SGHRS, CDR2 YFSETQ. CDR3: CASSLGLAGAGDTQYF. The CDR3 DNA is TGCGCCAGCAGCTTGGGACTAGCGGGGGCCGGAGATACGCAGTATTTT.